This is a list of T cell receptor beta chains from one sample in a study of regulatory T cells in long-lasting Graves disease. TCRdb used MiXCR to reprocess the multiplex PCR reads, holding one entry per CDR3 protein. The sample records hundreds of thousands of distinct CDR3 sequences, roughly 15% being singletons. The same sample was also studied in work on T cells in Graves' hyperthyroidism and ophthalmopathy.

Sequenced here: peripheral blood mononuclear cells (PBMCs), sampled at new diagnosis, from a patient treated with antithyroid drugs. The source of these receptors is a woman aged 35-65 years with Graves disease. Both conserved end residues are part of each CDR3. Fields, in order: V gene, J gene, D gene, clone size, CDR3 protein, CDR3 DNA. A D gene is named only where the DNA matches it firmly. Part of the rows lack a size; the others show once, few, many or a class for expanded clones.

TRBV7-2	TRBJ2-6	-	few	CASSQPDYWANVLTF	TGTGCCAGCAGCCAACCGGACTATTGGGCCAACGTCCTGACTTTC
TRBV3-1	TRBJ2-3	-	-	CASSRRPGTSLGGTDTQYF	TGTGCCAGCAGCCGGCGACCCGGGACCTCCCTGGGGGGCACAGATACGCAGTATTTT
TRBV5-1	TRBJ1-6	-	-	CASSLGPDYNSPPHF	TGCGCCAGCAGCTTAGGACCTGACTATAATTCACCCCCCCACTTT
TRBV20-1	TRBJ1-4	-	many	CSAEGTNNLGNEKLFF	TGCAGTGCAGAGGGGACAAACAATCTGGGAAATGAAAAACTGTTTTTT
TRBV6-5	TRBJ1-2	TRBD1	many	CASSLTTGGDGYTF	TGTGCCAGCAGTTTAACGACAGGGGGGGATGGCTACACCTTC
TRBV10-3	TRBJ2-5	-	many	CASSVGYQETQYF	TGTGCCAGCAGTGTTGGTTACCAAGAGACCCAGTACTTC
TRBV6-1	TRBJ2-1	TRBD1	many	CASTNRGSYNEQFF	TGTGCCAGCACGAACAGGGGCTCCTACAATGAGCAGTTCTTC
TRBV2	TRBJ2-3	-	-	CASSSAAYTDTQYF	TGTGCCAGCAGCTCCGCAGCGTACACAGATACGCAGTATTTT
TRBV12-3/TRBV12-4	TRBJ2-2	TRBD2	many	CASSLGGGYTGELFF	TGTGCCAGCAGTCTTGGGGGGGGTTACACCGGGGAGCTGTTTTTT
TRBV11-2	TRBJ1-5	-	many	CASSLLGLSNQPQHF	TGTGCCAGCAGCTTATTAGGTCTTAGCAATCAGCCCCAGCATTTT
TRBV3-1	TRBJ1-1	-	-	CASSQEYGRGFAFF	TGTGCCAGCAGCCAAGAATATGGCCGCGGGTTTGCTTTCTTT
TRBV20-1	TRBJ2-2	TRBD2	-	CSARDERGGLNTGELFF	TGCAGTGCTAGAGACGAGCGGGGGGGACTAAACACCGGGGAGCTGTTTTTT
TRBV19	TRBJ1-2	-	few	CATDSAGYWGTF	TGTGCCACCGACTCAGCCGGCTACTGGGGCACCTTC
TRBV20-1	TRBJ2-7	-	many	CSAGEQYF	TGCAGTGCGGGAGAGCAGTACTTC
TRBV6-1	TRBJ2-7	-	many	CASSPIPDPIFYEQYF	TGTGCCAGCAGCCCTATCCCGGACCCTATATTCTACGAGCAGTACTTC
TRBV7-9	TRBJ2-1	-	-	CASSPGHRSYSSYNEQFF	TGTGCCAGCAGCCCGGGCCACAGGTCTTATAGCTCCTACAATGAGCAGTTCTTC
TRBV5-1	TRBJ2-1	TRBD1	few	CASSLRDRDPYNEQFF	TGCGCCAGCAGCTTAAGGGACAGGGATCCCTACAATGAGCAGTTCTTC
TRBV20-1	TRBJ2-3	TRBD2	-	CSARVAGGQGDTQYF	TGCAGTGCTAGAGTAGCGGGGGGCCAGGGAGATACGCAGTATTTT
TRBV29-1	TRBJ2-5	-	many	CSVGGRTQETQYF	TGCAGCGTTGGAGGTCGAACGCAAGAGACCCAGTACTTC
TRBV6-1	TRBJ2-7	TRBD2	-	CASRTSGGAEQYF	TGTGCCAGCCGTACTAGCGGGGGCGCCGAGCAGTACTTC
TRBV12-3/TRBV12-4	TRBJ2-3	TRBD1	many	CASSPGGFYTDTQYF	TGTGCCAGCAGCCCAGGGGGCTTTTACACAGATACGCAGTATTTT
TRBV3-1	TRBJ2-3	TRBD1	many	CASSAGQAAGTDTQYF	TGTGCCAGCAGCGCGGGACAGGCAGCCGGCACAGATACGCAGTATTTT
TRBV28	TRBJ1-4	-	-	CASSAGHSLFF	TGTGCCAGTTCTGCGGGACACTCACTGTTTTTT
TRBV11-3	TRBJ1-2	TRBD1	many	CASSFMGQGADGYTF	TGTGCCAGCAGCTTTATGGGGCAGGGGGCCGACGGCTACACCTTC
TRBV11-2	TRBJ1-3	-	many	CASSLRQSFSGNTIYF	TGTGCCAGCAGCCTGCGACAGTCCTTCTCTGGAAACACCATATATTTT
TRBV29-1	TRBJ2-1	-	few	CSATTESYNEQFF	TGCAGCGCCACAACCGAGTCCTACAATGAGCAGTTCTTC
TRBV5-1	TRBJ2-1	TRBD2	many	CASRSLAGGLGEQFF	TGCGCCAGCAGGAGTTTAGCGGGGGGACTAGGTGAGCAGTTCTTC
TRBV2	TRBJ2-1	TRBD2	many	CASSTSGGARNEQFF	TGTGCCAGCAGTACTAGCGGGGGGGCACGCAATGAGCAGTTCTTC
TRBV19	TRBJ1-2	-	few	CASGGQAANYGYTF	TGTGCCAGCGGGGGTCAGGCGGCTAACTATGGCTACACCTTC
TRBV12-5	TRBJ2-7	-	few	CASGYGGPGPDEQYF	TGTGCTAGTGGCTACGGGGGGCCAGGTCCCGACGAGCAGTACTTC
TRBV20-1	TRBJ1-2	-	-	CSALDRLSYGYTF	TGCAGTGCCTTGGACAGACTTTCTTATGGCTACACCTTC
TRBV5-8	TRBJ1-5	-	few	CASRNRVSNQPQHF	TGTGCCAGCAGGAACAGGGTTAGCAATCAGCCCCAGCATTTT
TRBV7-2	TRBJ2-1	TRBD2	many	CASSSKRGVYNEQFF	TGTGCCAGCAGCTCCAAGCGGGGGGTCTACAATGAGCAGTTCTTC
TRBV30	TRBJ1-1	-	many	CAFLQGTPAEAFF	TGTGCCTTTCTACAGGGCACCCCGGCTGAAGCTTTCTTT
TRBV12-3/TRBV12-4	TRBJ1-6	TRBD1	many	CASSPVAGGASSPLHF	TGTGCCAGCAGTCCTGTCGCAGGGGGCGCGTCTTCACCCCTCCACTTT
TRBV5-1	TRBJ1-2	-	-	CASSLLAANYGYTF	TGCGCCAGCAGCTTGCTGGCAGCTAACTATGGCTACACCTTC
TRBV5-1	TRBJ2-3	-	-	CASSLGFSADTQYF	TGCGCCAGCAGCTTGGGGTTTTCTGCAGATACGCAGTATTTT
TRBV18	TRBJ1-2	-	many	CASSIEGLPHGYTF	TGTGCCAGCTCAATTGAGGGACTACCCCATGGCTACACCTTC
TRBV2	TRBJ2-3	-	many	CASSEDRGSTDTQYF	TGTGCCAGCAGTGAAGACCGCGGAAGCACAGATACGCAGTATTTT
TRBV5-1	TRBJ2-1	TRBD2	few	CASSFWRGDIEQFF	TGCGCCAGCAGCTTCTGGCGGGGGGACATTGAGCAGTTCTTC
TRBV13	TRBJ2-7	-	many	CASSYTAYEQYF	TGTGCCAGCAGCTACACAGCCTACGAGCAGTACTTC
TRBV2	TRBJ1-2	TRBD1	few	CASSETGDYGYTF	TGTGCCAGCAGTGAGACAGGGGATTATGGCTACACCTTC
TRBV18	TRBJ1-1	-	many	CASSVGDTEAFF	TGTGCCAGCTCGGTGGGGGACACTGAAGCTTTCTTT
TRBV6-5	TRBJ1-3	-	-	CASSYSRGLSDTIYF	TGTGCCAGCAGTTACTCGCGGGGTTTATCTGACACCATATATTTT
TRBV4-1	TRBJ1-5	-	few	CASSPRLQGLEPQHF	TGCGCCAGCAGCCCTCGCCTACAGGGTTTGGAGCCCCAGCATTTT
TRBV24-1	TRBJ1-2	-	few	CANSLGYTF	TGTGCCAACTCCCTTGGCTACACCTTC
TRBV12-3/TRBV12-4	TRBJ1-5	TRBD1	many	CASQTGWRQPQHF	TGTGCCAGCCAGACAGGGTGGCGGCAGCCCCAGCATTTT
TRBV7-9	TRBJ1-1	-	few	CASTQDRSAEAFF	TGTGCCAGCACCCAAGACAGGTCAGCTGAAGCTTTCTTT
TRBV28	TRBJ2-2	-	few	CATTEFTGELFF	TGTGCCACCACAGAATTCACCGGGGAGCTGTTTTTT
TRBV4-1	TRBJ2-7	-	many	CASSQEVGTLRYEQYF	TGCGCCAGCAGCCAAGAAGTGGGGACTCTGAGATACGAGCAGTACTTC
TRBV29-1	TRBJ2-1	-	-	CSVVIGVVYNEQFF	TGCAGCGTTGTTATTGGAGTCGTCTACAATGAGCAGTTCTTC
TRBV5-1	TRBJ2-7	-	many	CASSPSTRAQPYEQYF	TGCGCCAGCAGCCCCTCCACTCGGGCCCAGCCCTACGAGCAGTACTTC
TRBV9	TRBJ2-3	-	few	CASSPGGFPTDTQYF	TGTGCCAGCAGCCCCGGGGGTTTCCCCACAGATACGCAGTATTTT
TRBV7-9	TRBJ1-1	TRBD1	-	CASSSFGQGNTEAFF	TGTGCCAGCAGTTCGTTCGGACAGGGGAACACTGAAGCTTTCTTT